One and the same sample provided the 10 T cell receptor beta chains below, sequenced in a study of blood T cell repertoires in COVID-19. Method: immunoSEQ multiplex PCR; TCRdb's copy keeps in-frame clones and lacks some. Of tens of thousands of clones in the sample, 80% to 90% are singletons; the top ten hold 1.4%. Material: peripheral blood. The receptors shown here come from a woman between 55 and 75 years old with acute or convalescent COVID-19.

This clone was observed once. The chain recombines TRBV2 with TRBJ1-2; possible D gene TRBD1, 6 bases. The germline V and J ends were trimmed by 8 bases and 2 bases, with 12 bases remaining between them. Looked up from germline, CDR1 is SNHLY and CDR2 is FYNNEI. This CDR3 is built from 13 residues. CDR3 nucleotides: TGTGCCAGCGAACGGACAGCAAACTATGGCTACACCTTC. It encodes CASERTANYGYTF.

V gene TRBV5-1 combines with J gene TRBJ1-4; TRBD1 aligns across 9 bases. Germline-derived CDR1 and CDR2 are SGHRS and YFSETQ. V lost 7 bases and J lost 7; bases outside the gene matches: 5. This CDR3 is built from 13 residues. The CDR3 nucleotides read TGCGCCAGCCAAAGGGACAGGGCTGAAAAACTGTTTTTT. This encodes CASQRDRAEKLFF.

The chain has TRBV18 and TRBJ2-6; a possible D gene is TRBD1 (6 bases). The CDR3 loop spans 19 amino acids. V was pared by 6 bases and J by 1 base, with 22 bases between. Germline V gene lookup returns CDR1 KGHSH and CDR2 LQKENI. CDR3 nucleotides: TGTGCCAGCTCCCCATCGGCAGGGGTTCTTTTATCTGGGGCCAACGTCCTGACTTTC. Its protein product is CASSPSAGVLLSGANVLTF.

V gene TRBV10-2 combines with J gene TRBJ2-1; tentatively, D is TRBD1 (6 bases). The CDR3 is 15 amino acids. Germline CDR1 and CDR2: WSHSY and SAAADI. Trimming took 0 bases from V and 0 from J, leaving 6 bases between them. CDR3 DNA: TGCGCCAGCAGTGAGTCGGGGGCCTCCTACAATGAGCAGTTCTTC. Protein sequence: CASSESGASYNEQFF.

The rearrangement links TRBV27 to TRBJ2-2; a weak D match, TRBD1 (6 bases). Trimming took 3 bases from V and 3 from J, leaving 8 bases between them. The CDR3 length is 14 residues. Germline V gene lookup returns CDR1 MNHEY and CDR2 SMNVEV (reference sequence). The CDR3 nucleotides are TGTGCCAGCAGTTTCAACAGGGACACCGGGGAGCTGTTTTTT. Protein: CASSFNRDTGELFF.

V and J are TRBV6-5 and TRBJ2-6; TRBD2 is a possible D gene (5 bases). Trimming took off 6 bases at V and 0 bases at J, with 9 bases between the two ends. This CDR3 region has 15 residues. Per the germline V gene, CDR1 is MNHEY and CDR2 is SVGAGI. The CDR3 loop reads CASRAGGSGANVLTF. CDR3 sequence (DNA): TGTGCCAGCAGAGCCGGAGGCTCTGGGGCCAACGTCCTGACTTTC.

The chain joins TRBV25-1 to TRBJ1-3; 11 bases are a match to TRBD1. The germline CDR1 and CDR2 sequences are MGHDK and SYGVNS. After removal of 6 bases from V and 3 bases from J, the junction contained 4 bases not matched to a gene. The CDR3 spans 15 residues. The CDR3 spells CASRADRGHGNTIYF. DNA of the CDR3: TGTGCCAGCAGAGCGGACAGGGGGCATGGAAACACCATATATTTT.

This chain joins TRBV7-9 and TRBJ1-5, with D tentatively TRBD1 (6 bases). Trimming took off 3 bases at V and 4 bases at J, with 10 bases between the two ends. Germline V lookup: CDR1 SEHNR, CDR2 FQNEAQ (reference sequence). CDR3 size: 14 residues. The CDR3 DNA follows: TGTGCCAGCAGCTTGCAGGGGATAAATCAGCCCCAGCATTTT. Translated: CASSLQGINQPQHF.

This clone was detected only once. This chain joins TRBV5-6 and TRBJ2-6, with D perhaps TRBD1 (5 bases). The V gene's germline CDR1 is SGHDT and CDR2 YYEEEE. V was shortened by 1 base and J by 0 bases, with 11 bases between the two germline ends. The CDR3 consists of 17 residues. The CDR3 here is CASSLQGKPSGANVLTF. In DNA, the CDR3 is TGTGCCAGCAGCTTGCAGGGTAAACCCTCTGGGGCCAACGTCCTGACTTTC. Using reference TRBV5-6 and TRBJ2-6 for the parts outside the CDR3, the full variable domain is DAGVTQSPTHLIKTRGQQVTLRCSPKSGHDTVSWYQQALGQGPQFIFQYYEEEERQRGNFPDRFSGHQFPNYSSELNVNALLLGDSALYLCASSLQGKPSGANVLTFGAGSRLTVL.

The CDR3 region has the DNA TGTGCCAGCAGCATAGGGACAGGGGCCCGCCGCCCGCCTGAAGCTTTCTTT. Protein product: CASSIGTGARRPPEAFF. V usage is TRBV21-1 and J usage is TRBJ1-1; the tabulated D call, TRBD1, remains unverified against the DNA. TRBV21-1 is a recognized pseudogene. This CDR3 spans 17 amino acids.